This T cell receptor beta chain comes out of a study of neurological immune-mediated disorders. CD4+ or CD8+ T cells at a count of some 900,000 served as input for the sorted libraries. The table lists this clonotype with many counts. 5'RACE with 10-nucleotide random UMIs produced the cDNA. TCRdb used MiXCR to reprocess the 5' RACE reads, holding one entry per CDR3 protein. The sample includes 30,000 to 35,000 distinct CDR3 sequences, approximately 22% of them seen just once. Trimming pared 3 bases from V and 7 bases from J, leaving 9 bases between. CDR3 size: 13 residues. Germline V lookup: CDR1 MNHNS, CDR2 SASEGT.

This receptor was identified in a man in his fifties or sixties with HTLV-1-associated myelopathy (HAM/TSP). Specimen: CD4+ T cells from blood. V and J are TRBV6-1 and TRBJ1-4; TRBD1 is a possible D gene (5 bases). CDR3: CASSDGGSEKLFF. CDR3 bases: TGTGCCAGCAGTGATGGGGGGAGTGAAAAACTGTTTTTT.